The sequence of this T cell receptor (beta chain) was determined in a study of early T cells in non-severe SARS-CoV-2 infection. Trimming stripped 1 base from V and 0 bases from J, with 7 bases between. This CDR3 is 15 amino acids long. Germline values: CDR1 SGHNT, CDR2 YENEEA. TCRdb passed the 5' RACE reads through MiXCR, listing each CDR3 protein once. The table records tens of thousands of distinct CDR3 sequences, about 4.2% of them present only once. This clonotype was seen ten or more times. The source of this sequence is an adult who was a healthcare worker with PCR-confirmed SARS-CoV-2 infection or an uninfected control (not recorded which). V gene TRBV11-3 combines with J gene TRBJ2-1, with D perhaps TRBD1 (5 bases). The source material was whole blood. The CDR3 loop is CASSLGQGSYNEQFF. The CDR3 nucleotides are TGTGCCAGCAGCTTAGGTCAGGGCTCCTACAATGAGCAGTTCTTC.